This is a list of T cell receptor beta chains from one sample in a study of cytomegalovirus exposure and HLA in healthy donors. The table came from immunoSEQ multiplex PCR; TCRdb's copy has only in-frame clones and leaves some out. The sample holds about 140,000 clones, over 70% seen once. Sequenced material: PBMCs. All receptors derive from a man younger than 30 in good health and CMV-seronegative. Both conserved end residues are part of each CDR3. Fields, in order: CDR3 DNA, CDR3 protein, D gene, V gene, clone size, J gene. D genes are given only for firm matches. The size entry is marked missing in some rows and otherwise reads once, few, many or a size class.

CDR3nt: TGTGCCAGCAGCCGAGGATCTGGAGCGGCAACTAATGAAAAACTGTTTTTT; CDR3aa: CASSRGSGAATNEKLFF; d_gene: -; v_gene: TRBV7-9; abundance: -; j_gene: TRBJ1-4
CDR3nt: TGTGCCAGCAGTTTATCCAGCCAGGCGACACCAAATCAGCCCCAGCATTTT; CDR3aa: CASSLSSQATPNQPQHF; d_gene: -; v_gene: TRBV27; abundance: -; j_gene: TRBJ1-5
CDR3nt: TGTGCTAGTGGTACCTGGACAGGGTGGTCCTACAATGAGCAGTTCTTC; CDR3aa: CASGTWTGWSYNEQFF; d_gene: TRBD1; v_gene: TRBV12-5; abundance: -; j_gene: TRBJ2-1
CDR3nt: TGTGCCAGCAGACAAGCCGACAGCTCCTACGAGCAGTACTTC; CDR3aa: CASRQADSSYEQYF; d_gene: -; v_gene: TRBV6-1; abundance: few; j_gene: TRBJ2-7
CDR3nt: TGTGCCACCAGCAGAGAGGGCGGGATAGGCTACACCTTC; CDR3aa: CATSREGGIGYTF; d_gene: -; v_gene: TRBV15; abundance: -; j_gene: TRBJ1-2
CDR3nt: TGTGCCAGCAGCCTACAGGGGACAGTGAATGAAAAACTGTTTTTT; CDR3aa: CASSLQGTVNEKLFF; d_gene: TRBD1; v_gene: TRBV14; abundance: few; j_gene: TRBJ1-4
CDR3nt: TGCGCCAGCAGTGTGGGCTTCACAGATACGCAGTATTTT; CDR3aa: CASSVGFTDTQYF; d_gene: -; v_gene: TRBV10-2; abundance: -; j_gene: TRBJ2-3
CDR3nt: TGCGCCAGCAGCCAAGATCTTCGAAATTCTGGACAGGGATGGGAAAAACTGTTTTTT; CDR3aa: CASSQDLRNSGQGWEKLFF; d_gene: TRBD1; v_gene: TRBV4-3; abundance: -; j_gene: TRBJ1-4
CDR3nt: TGTGCCAGCAGTAAACAGGGCAATCAGCCCCAGCATTTT; CDR3aa: CASSKQGNQPQHF; d_gene: -; v_gene: TRBV6-1; abundance: -; j_gene: TRBJ1-5
CDR3nt: TGCGCCAGCAGCTTGGACGACGCACAGAGCTCCTATAATTCACCCCTCCACTTT; CDR3aa: CASSLDDAQSSYNSPLHF; d_gene: -; v_gene: TRBV5-1; abundance: -; j_gene: TRBJ1-6
CDR3nt: TGTGCCATCAGTGTAGACAGGGGGCCCTACGAGCAGTACTTC; CDR3aa: CAISVDRGPYEQYF; d_gene: TRBD1; v_gene: TRBV10-3; abundance: -; j_gene: TRBJ2-7
CDR3nt: TGTGCCAGCAGCCGAGATATTGGGACAGGTTCCTACGAGCAGTACTTC; CDR3aa: CASSRDIGTGSYEQYF; d_gene: TRBD1; v_gene: TRBV7-2; abundance: -; j_gene: TRBJ2-7
CDR3nt: TGCAGCGTTGGGACTAGGGGGGGTGGGCAGTTCTTC; CDR3aa: CSVGTRGGGQFF; d_gene: -; v_gene: TRBV29-1; abundance: -; j_gene: TRBJ2-1
CDR3nt: TGCGCCAGCAGCCAACATCTCGACTCTAGACTTGAGGTTGGTCAGCCCCAGCATTTT; CDR3aa: CASSQHLDSRLEVGQPQHF; d_gene: -; v_gene: TRBV4-3; abundance: -; j_gene: TRBJ1-5
CDR3nt: TGTGCCAGCACCAACACAGGGACCAGTGAAAAACTGTTTTTT; CDR3aa: CASTNTGTSEKLFF; d_gene: -; v_gene: TRBV6-6; abundance: -; j_gene: TRBJ1-4
CDR3nt: TGTGCCAGCAGTGGCAGGGTTGGTCAAGCTTTCTTT; CDR3aa: CASSGRVGQAFF; d_gene: -; v_gene: TRBV6-1; abundance: -; j_gene: TRBJ1-1
CDR3nt: TGTGCCAGCAGCTTTATCTGGGGAGAAAATGGCTACACCTTC; CDR3aa: CASSFIWGENGYTF; d_gene: -; v_gene: TRBV7-2; abundance: -; j_gene: TRBJ1-2
CDR3nt: TGCAGCGTCTCGGGAACGGGGTGGGGAGAGCAGTACTTC; CDR3aa: CSVSGTGWGEQYF; d_gene: -; v_gene: TRBV29-1; abundance: -; j_gene: TRBJ2-7
CDR3nt: TGTGCCAGCAGTCAACAGGGTAGGGACAAAAACATTCAGTACTTC; CDR3aa: CASSQQGRDKNIQYF; d_gene: -; v_gene: TRBV2; abundance: once; j_gene: TRBJ2-4
CDR3nt: TGTGCCAGCAGCTTAAGCCTCAATGAGCAGTTCTTC; CDR3aa: CASSLSLNEQFF; d_gene: -; v_gene: TRBV7-8; abundance: -; j_gene: TRBJ2-1
CDR3nt: TGCGCCAGCAGCTTCCACAGGTTGAACACCGGGGAGCTGTTTTTT; CDR3aa: CASSFHRLNTGELFF; d_gene: -; v_gene: TRBV5-1; abundance: -; j_gene: TRBJ2-2
CDR3nt: TGTGCTAGCCTCGGACAGCCTAATCAGCCCCAGCATTTT; CDR3aa: CASLGQPNQPQHF; d_gene: -; v_gene: TRBV12-5; abundance: -; j_gene: TRBJ1-5
CDR3nt: TGTGCCAGCAGTACCCGACAGGGATCATGGGGTGGCTACACCTTC; CDR3aa: CASSTRQGSWGGYTF; d_gene: TRBD1; v_gene: TRBV6-5; abundance: few; j_gene: TRBJ1-2
CDR3nt: TGTGCCTTACCCTCCCGGCAGGCGAACACCGGGGAGCTGTTTTTT; CDR3aa: CALPSRQANTGELFF; d_gene: -; v_gene: TRBV30; abundance: -; j_gene: TRBJ2-2
CDR3nt: TGTGGCCAGGATTTCAATGAGCAGTTCTTC; CDR3aa: CGQDFNEQFF; d_gene: -; v_gene: TRBV30; abundance: -; j_gene: TRBJ2-1
CDR3nt: TGTGCCAGCAGCTTTCGGGGGGTTGTGGCCAAAAACATTCAGTACTTC; CDR3aa: CASSFRGVVAKNIQYF; d_gene: TRBD2; v_gene: TRBV5-6; abundance: -; j_gene: TRBJ2-4
CDR3nt: TGTGCCAGCAGGTCTGGGCCAGGGGAGAAGGGCTACACCTTC; CDR3aa: CASRSGPGEKGYTF; d_gene: -; v_gene: TRBV2; abundance: -; j_gene: TRBJ1-2
CDR3nt: TGTGCCACCAGCAGAGTGGCAGGTGAAGGTCAGCCCCAGCATTTT; CDR3aa: CATSRVAGEGQPQHF; d_gene: -; v_gene: TRBV15; abundance: -; j_gene: TRBJ1-5
CDR3nt: TGTGCCAGCAGCCAAGGTTTCAGGGCAGGGCGCCCCGGCTACACCTTC; CDR3aa: CASSQGFRAGRPGYTF; d_gene: -; v_gene: TRBV14; abundance: -; j_gene: TRBJ1-2
CDR3nt: TGTTCCAGCAGTTTAACAGGGGGCGGTTGGACCGGGGAGCTGTTTTTT; CDR3aa: CSSSLTGGGWTGELFF; d_gene: TRBD1; v_gene: TRBV7-9; abundance: -; j_gene: TRBJ2-2
CDR3nt: TGTGCCAGCACCCTATTTATGAACACTGAAGCTTTCTTT; CDR3aa: CASTLFMNTEAFF; d_gene: -; v_gene: TRBV5-5; abundance: -; j_gene: TRBJ1-1
CDR3nt: TGTGCCAGTAGTTTACAGGGGGCTGCAGATACGCAGTATTTT; CDR3aa: CASSLQGAADTQYF; d_gene: TRBD1; v_gene: TRBV19; abundance: -; j_gene: TRBJ2-3
CDR3nt: TGTGCCTGGGAACTAGCGGGGGGTTGGAATGAGCAGTTCTTC; CDR3aa: CAWELAGGWNEQFF; d_gene: TRBD2; v_gene: TRBV30; abundance: -; j_gene: TRBJ2-1
CDR3nt: TGTGCCAGCAGCGCTAGGCCTTGGGGCAACTACGAGCAGTACTTC; CDR3aa: CASSARPWGNYEQYF; d_gene: -; v_gene: TRBV7-9; abundance: few; j_gene: TRBJ2-7
CDR3nt: TGTGCCAGCAGTTATCCGACAGGCGGAGCTTTCTTT; CDR3aa: CASSYPTGGAFF; d_gene: -; v_gene: TRBV6-6; abundance: -; j_gene: TRBJ1-1
CDR3nt: TGTGCCAGCAGTTACTTCGGTTACAATGAGCAGTTCTTC; CDR3aa: CASSYFGYNEQFF; d_gene: -; v_gene: TRBV6-5; abundance: -; j_gene: TRBJ2-1
CDR3nt: TGTGCCAGCAGGCTTCCTTCGACAGGGACTGGCTACACCTTC; CDR3aa: CASRLPSTGTGYTF; d_gene: TRBD1; v_gene: TRBV11-2; abundance: -; j_gene: TRBJ1-2
CDR3nt: TGTGCCAGCAGTCCCCCTGGGGGGGGTCAGCCCCAGCATTTT; CDR3aa: CASSPPGGGQPQHF; d_gene: -; v_gene: TRBV7-9; abundance: -; j_gene: TRBJ1-5
CDR3nt: TGTGCCAGCAGTGAGAGGGTGAGCCGGCCCGATGGTACGCAGTATTTT; CDR3aa: CASSERVSRPDGTQYF; d_gene: -; v_gene: TRBV6-1; abundance: -; j_gene: TRBJ2-3
CDR3nt: TGTGCCAGCAGTGAAAACCCGGACTATGGCTACACCTTC; CDR3aa: CASSENPDYGYTF; d_gene: -; v_gene: TRBV6-1; abundance: -; j_gene: TRBJ1-2
CDR3nt: TGTGCCAGCACTAGCGGGGTCGGGAACATTCAGTACTTC; CDR3aa: CASTSGVGNIQYF; d_gene: TRBD2; v_gene: TRBV27; abundance: few; j_gene: TRBJ2-4
CDR3nt: TGTGCCTGGAGTCCAGGGGATTCGGCAGATACGCAGTATTTT; CDR3aa: CAWSPGDSADTQYF; d_gene: -; v_gene: TRBV30; abundance: -; j_gene: TRBJ2-3
CDR3nt: TGTGCCAGTACCTTAGATGGTGGCTACACCTTC; CDR3aa: CASTLDGGYTF; d_gene: -; v_gene: TRBV19; abundance: few; j_gene: TRBJ1-2
CDR3nt: TGTGCCAGCAGCGTTGACAGGCGTCGCTCCTACAATGAGCAGTTCTTC; CDR3aa: CASSVDRRRSYNEQFF; d_gene: -; v_gene: TRBV7-8; abundance: -; j_gene: TRBJ2-1
CDR3nt: TGCGCCAGCAGCCAAGGACCGGGACAAGGTTACGAGCAGTACTTC; CDR3aa: CASSQGPGQGYEQYF; d_gene: -; v_gene: TRBV4-3; abundance: -; j_gene: TRBJ2-7
CDR3nt: TGCGCCAGCAGCCTGACAGTGATTATTAGCAATCAGCCCCAGCATTTT; CDR3aa: CASSLTVIISNQPQHF; d_gene: -; v_gene: TRBV4-1; abundance: -; j_gene: TRBJ1-5
CDR3nt: TGCGCCACCGGGACAGGGGCGGCAGATACGCAGTATTTT; CDR3aa: CATGTGAADTQYF; d_gene: TRBD1; v_gene: TRBV5-1; abundance: -; j_gene: TRBJ2-3
CDR3nt: TGTGCCAGCAGCCAACTAAGGACAGGTCTGATTTCTCACAATGAGCAGTTCTTC; CDR3aa: CASSQLRTGLISHNEQFF; d_gene: TRBD1; v_gene: TRBV14; abundance: -; j_gene: TRBJ2-1
CDR3nt: TGTGCCAGCAGTCCCCGGGGGGGAGGTCTTGAGCAGTACTTC; CDR3aa: CASSPRGGGLEQYF; d_gene: TRBD2; v_gene: TRBV6-5; abundance: -; j_gene: TRBJ2-7
CDR3nt: TGTGCTAGCAGCTTAAGGAGCCCGTCACGGCACGGCGGGGAGCTGTTTTTT; CDR3aa: CASSLRSPSRHGGELFF; d_gene: -; v_gene: TRBV7-7; abundance: once; j_gene: TRBJ2-2
CDR3nt: TGTGCCAGCAGCAATCGACTAGCGGGGCTCGGAGATACGCAGTATTTT; CDR3aa: CASSNRLAGLGDTQYF; d_gene: TRBD2; v_gene: TRBV7-2; abundance: -; j_gene: TRBJ2-3
CDR3nt: TGCGCCAGCTCCGGGACAGGGGTCTACGAGCAGTACTTC; CDR3aa: CASSGTGVYEQYF; d_gene: TRBD1; v_gene: TRBV5-1; abundance: -; j_gene: TRBJ2-7
CDR3nt: TGTGCCAGCAGGCGACAGGGACGGAGCTCCTACGAGCAGTACTTC; CDR3aa: CASRRQGRSSYEQYF; d_gene: TRBD1; v_gene: TRBV6-5; abundance: -; j_gene: TRBJ2-7
CDR3nt: TGTGCCAGCAGCACCCGGGACAGAGGAATGGGTGATGAAAAACTGTTTTTT; CDR3aa: CASSTRDRGMGDEKLFF; d_gene: TRBD1; v_gene: TRBV9; abundance: -; j_gene: TRBJ1-4
CDR3nt: TGTGCCAGCAGGCCGGACAGGGCATTTTATGACACTGAAGCTTTCTTT; CDR3aa: CASRPDRAFYDTEAFF; d_gene: TRBD1; v_gene: TRBV5-8; abundance: once; j_gene: TRBJ1-1